This passage covers 17 T cell receptor beta chains from one sample sequenced in a study of CD8+ T cells in alopecia areata. Treatment reported: oral pan-JAK inhibitor, 5-10 mg twice daily. Following RNA extraction, reverse transcription yielded cDNA that acted as the sequencing template. Assay: immunoSEQ multiplex PCR; the TCRdb copy retains only in-frame clones and omits some. The top ten clones hold about 0.93% of a sample with under 300,000 clones, around three fifths of them seen once. Sequencing was performed on CD4+ T cells sorted from blood, taken around week 54, from a patient treated with tofacitinib. The source of these receptors is a human donor with alopecia areata.

The chain combines TRBV9 with TRBJ2-3; D possibly corresponds to TRBD2 (6 bases). The CDR3 loop spans 14 amino acids. The germline V gene has CDR1 SGDLS and CDR2 YYNGEE. V gave up 6 bases and J gave up 4 bases, with 15 bases separating them. In DNA form, the CDR3 reads TGTGCCAGCACCTCCCAACGGGAGTCAGATACGCAGTATTTT. Its protein product is CASTSQRESDTQYF. Combining the CDR3 with reference TRBV9 and TRBJ2-3 gives the whole variable domain DSGVTQTPKHLITATGQRVTLRCSPRSGDLSVYWYQQSLDQGLQFLIQYYNGEERAKGNILERFSAQQFPDLHSELNLSSLELGDSALYFCASTSQRESDTQYFGPGTRLTVL.

The V gene is TRBV6-5, the J gene TRBJ1-6, with 10 bases fitting TRBD1. The length of the CDR3 is 16 residues. Unmatched junction bases numbered 7, after V lost 2 bases and J lost 9 bases. CDR1 MNHEY and CDR2 SVGAGI come from the germline V gene. The CDR3 coding sequence is TGTGCCAGCAGTTACCAGCGACAGGGGGCGTCTTCACCCCTCCACTTT. This codes for CASSYQRQGASSPLHF.

In regard to this clone: The same CDR3 arises from other DNA sequences in this sample as well. The rearrangement links TRBV5-1 to TRBJ2-7; D gene unclear. CDR3 size: 13 residues. V lost 0 bases and J lost 3, with 7 bases in between. The germline CDR1 and CDR2 sequences are SGHRS and YFSETQ. The CDR3 here is CASSLAGSYEQYF. CDR3 bases: TGCGCCAGCAGCTTGGCCGGCAGCTACGAGCAGTACTTC.

The chain employs TRBV29-1 and TRBJ2-7; D is possibly TRBD1 (6 bases). Germline CDR1 SQVTM, CDR2 ANQGSEA. V lost 4 bases and J lost 4, with 14 bases in between. The CDR3 totals 13 residues. The CDR3 DNA follows: TGCAGCGTTGGTTGGGGCAGGGGATACGAGCAGTACTTC. This translates into CSVGWGRGYEQYF.

The CDR3 spells CASSTVTGGYGYTF. The CDR3 nucleotides read TGTGCCAGCAGCACCGTGACAGGGGGCTATGGCTACACCTTC. V usage is TRBV7-2 and J usage is TRBJ1-2; TRBD1 agrees at 9 bases. Germline assignment: CDR1 SGHTA and CDR2 FQGNSA. Germline trimming cut 5 bases from V and 4 bases from J; bases unmatched to any gene: 5. The CDR3 consists of 14 residues.

This rearrangement joins TRBV25-1 to TRBJ1-4; the D is unclear. The V gene lost 8 bases and the J gene lost 5 bases, with 15 bases spanning the gap. CDR1 MGHDK and CDR2 SYGVNS come from the germline V gene. This CDR3 region has 14 residues. The CDR3 here is CASRHPGGNEKLFF. The CDR3 DNA sequence: TGTGCCAGCCGACACCCTGGAGGGAATGAAAAACTGTTTTTT.

The CDR3 region is CSASRVTQYF. The CDR3 DNA follows: TGCAGTGCTAGTAGAGTGACTCAGTACTTC. The gene calls are TRBV20-1 and TRBJ2-5; D not certain. CDR3 length: 10 residues. V was cut by 3 bases and J by 11 bases, with 10 bases left in between. Germline V gene data show CDR1 as DFQATT and CDR2 as SNEGSKA (reference sequence).

The genes are TRBV30 and TRBJ1-1; 7 bases align to TRBD1. Germline V lookup: CDR1 GTSNPN, CDR2 SVGIG (reference sequence). With V trimmed by 2 bases and J by 5 bases, 11 bases remained unmatched. This CDR3 has 15 amino acids. As DNA, the CDR3 is TGTGCCTGGAGTCCCCCGGACAGGAGGGAAACTGAAGCTTTCTTT. It is translated as CAWSPPDRRETEAFF. Supplemented by reference TRBV30 and TRBJ1-1, the full variable domain reads SQTIHQWPATLVQPVGSPLSLECTVEGTSNPNLYWYRQAAGRGLQLLFYSVGIGQISSEVPQNLSASRPQDRQFILSSKKLLLSDSGFYLCAWSPPDRRETEAFFGQGTRLTVV.

This clone has a handful of counts. The chain joins TRBV4-1 to TRBJ1-1; D gene uncertain. CDR3 length: 18 residues. V dropped 1 base and J dropped 3 bases, with 21 bases sitting between them. CDR1 is MGHRA, CDR2 YSYEKL, per germline. CDR3 loop: CASSQAPGSGKSHTEAFF. CDR3 nucleotides: TGCGCCAGCAGCCAAGCCCCGGGAAGCGGCAAATCACACACTGAAGCTTTCTTT.

V and J are TRBV6-4 and TRBJ2-5, with no clear D. Germline V gives CDR1 MRHNA, CDR2 SNTAGT. Trimming removed 2 bases at V and 5 bases at J, with 6 bases between. There are 12 residues in the CDR3. In nucleotides, the CDR3 is TGTGCCAGCAGTGACGGTAGGGAGACCCAGTACTTC. This gives the protein CASSDGRETQYF.

The CDR3 DNA reads as TGTGCCACCAGCAGGGGACAGGGGGCTAATGAAAAACTGTTTTTT. It is translated as CATSRGQGANEKLFF. The V and J genes are TRBV15 and TRBJ1-4; TRBD1 matches at 11 bases. CDR3 length: 15 amino acids. Germline V gene sequence: CDR1 LNHNV, CDR2 YYDKDF (reference sequence). The ends lost 3 bases at V and 3 bases at J; junction bases unmatched: 0.

Only a few counts were recorded for this clone. The CDR3: CSVEVGGGPYEQYF. The CDR3 coding sequence is TGCAGCGTTGAAGTAGGAGGGGGACCCTACGAGCAGTACTTC. The chain uses TRBV29-1 and TRBJ2-7; D possibly matches TRBD1 or TRBD2 (6 bases each). Germline values: CDR1 SQVTM, CDR2 ANQGSEA. V was shortened by 1 base and J by 2 bases, with 12 bases between the two germline ends. The CDR3 sequence is 14 residues long.

The V gene is TRBV5-1, the J gene TRBJ1-2; D gene unclear. V shed 0 bases and J shed 3 bases, with 15 bases lying between them. Germline V gene sequence: CDR1 SGHRS, CDR2 YFSETQ. CDR3 length: 16 amino acids. The CDR3 protein is CASSLVVGGLDYGYTF. The DNA of the CDR3 is TGCGCCAGCAGCTTGGTAGTTGGCGGCCTGGACTATGGCTACACCTTC.

This rearrangement joins TRBV2 to TRBJ2-2; TRBD1 agrees at 8 bases. The germline V gene has CDR1 SNHLY and CDR2 FYNNEI. The CDR3 length is 15 residues. With 5 bases clipped from V and 0 bases from J, the junction kept 2 bases outside the gene matches. The CDR3 DNA reads TGTGCCAGCAGTCAACAGGGGGCGAACACCGGGGAGCTGTTTTTT. Translation gives CASSQQGANTGELFF.

The rearrangement joins TRBV12-5 to TRBJ1-2; D uncertain. Deletions cut 3 bases from V and 6 bases from J, with 11 bases between. The V gene's germline CDR1 is LGHNT and CDR2 FRNRAP. The CDR3 is 13 residues long. CDR3 DNA sequence: TGTGCTAGTGGTTTCTCGGTGGGGAATGGCTACACCTTC. Its protein product is CASGFSVGNGYTF.

The chain employs TRBV11-1 and TRBJ1-1, with TRBD1 as a possible D gene (5 bases). This CDR3 spans 13 amino acids. V was clipped by 5 bases and J by 4 bases, with 11 bases between them. Germline loops: CDR1 SGHAT, CDR2 FQDESV (reference sequence). CDR3 in DNA: TGTGCCAGCAGCCCCACCGGGGGCACTGAAGCTTTCTTT. Protein sequence: CASSPTGGTEAFF.

The V gene is TRBV6-6, the J gene TRBJ2-5; possibly TRBD1 for D (5 bases). The V end was cut by 6 bases, the J end by 2 bases, with 10 bases between. CDR1 is MNHNY and CDR2 is SVGAGI in the germline V gene (reference sequence). The CDR3 spans 13 residues. CDR3 coding DNA: TGTGCCAGCAGGATGACAGCTCAAGAGACCCAGTACTTC. Protein product: CASRMTAQETQYF.